This is a list of T cell receptor beta chains from one sample in a study of human T cells and chemical hapten exposure. One entry per CDR3 protein, called by TCRdb with MiXCR from the RACE reads. The table includes 60,000 to 80,000 distinct CDR3 sequences, 30% to 35% detected once. The sequenced sample was whole blood, obtained in connection with sensitization to the hapten diphenylcyclopropenone (DPC). These receptors were obtained from a man aged 35 to 55 with alopecia areata. Some clones in this sample may be carry-over from other donors' samples. CDR3s include the opening cysteine and the closing phenylalanine or tryptophan. The order of the fields is CDR3 protein, CDR3 DNA, D gene, clone size, J gene, V gene. The D gene is left open where the match is weak. Not every row has a clone size; where given, it reads once, few, many or a size class.

cdr3_aa: CSARDSGTNLHYEQYF
cdr3_nt: TGCAGTGCTAGAGACTCCGGGACTAATCTACACTACGAGCAGTACTTC
d_call: TRBD2
clone_size: -
j_call: TRBJ2-7
v_call: TRBV20-1

cdr3_aa: CAWSVLVGYEQFF
cdr3_nt: TGTGCCTGGAGTGTACTTGTGGGGTATGAGCAGTTCTTC
d_call: -
clone_size: few
j_call: TRBJ2-1
v_call: TRBV30

cdr3_aa: CSATAIAGAVDTQYF
cdr3_nt: TGCAGTGCTACCGCAATAGCGGGAGCAGTAGATACGCAGTATTTT
d_call: TRBD2
clone_size: many
j_call: TRBJ2-3
v_call: TRBV20-1

cdr3_aa: CASSRGWLMNTEAFF
cdr3_nt: TGTGCCAGCAGCCGAGGATGGCTCATGAACACTGAAGCTTTCTTT
d_call: -
clone_size: -
j_call: TRBJ1-1
v_call: TRBV7-2

cdr3_aa: CAWRVTGGQETQYF
cdr3_nt: TGTGCCTGGAGGGTGACAGGGGGCCAAGAGACCCAGTACTTC
d_call: TRBD1
clone_size: few
j_call: TRBJ2-5
v_call: TRBV30

cdr3_aa: CSAETAGGSTDTQYF
cdr3_nt: TGCAGTGCTGAGACAGCGGGAGGGAGCACAGATACGCAGTATTTT
d_call: TRBD2
clone_size: few
j_call: TRBJ2-3
v_call: TRBV20-1

cdr3_aa: CASSFAADLNTEAFF
cdr3_nt: TGTGCCAGCAGTTTCGCGGCAGATCTGAACACTGAAGCTTTCTTT
d_call: -
clone_size: -
j_call: TRBJ1-1
v_call: TRBV28

cdr3_aa: CSARDTTGLRDGELFF
cdr3_nt: TGCAGTGCTAGAGACACCACAGGGTTGAGGGACGGGGAGCTGTTTTTT
d_call: -
clone_size: -
j_call: TRBJ2-2
v_call: TRBV20-1

cdr3_aa: CASRPGDSSYEQYF
cdr3_nt: TGTGCCAGCAGACCCGGGGACTCCTCCTACGAGCAGTACTTC
d_call: -
clone_size: -
j_call: TRBJ2-7
v_call: TRBV27

cdr3_aa: CASSLTGPYNEKLFF
cdr3_nt: TGTGCCAGCAGTCTAACCGGGCCTTATAATGAAAAACTGTTTTTT
d_call: -
clone_size: -
j_call: TRBJ1-4
v_call: TRBV28

cdr3_aa: CSARRQGNQPQHF
cdr3_nt: TGCAGTGCTCGAAGACAGGGGAATCAGCCCCAGCATTTT
d_call: TRBD1
clone_size: few
j_call: TRBJ1-5
v_call: TRBV20-1

cdr3_aa: CASSPVSYQPQHF
cdr3_nt: TGTGCCAGCAGCCCTGTCAGTTACCAGCCCCAGCATTTT
d_call: -
clone_size: few
j_call: TRBJ1-5
v_call: TRBV6-5

cdr3_aa: CASSRRDPQETQYF
cdr3_nt: TGTGCCAGCAGCCGCCGGGACCCGCAAGAGACCCAGTACTTC
d_call: -
clone_size: few
j_call: TRBJ2-5
v_call: TRBV5-6

cdr3_aa: CASSLSLNTEAFF
cdr3_nt: TGTGCCAGCAGCTTAAGTCTGAACACTGAAGCTTTCTTT
d_call: -
clone_size: few
j_call: TRBJ1-1
v_call: TRBV7-3

cdr3_aa: CASSSGAGNTIYF
cdr3_nt: TGTGCCAGCAGCTCAGGGGCTGGAAACACCATATATTTT
d_call: -
clone_size: once
j_call: TRBJ1-3
v_call: TRBV7-2

cdr3_aa: CSASKAWTGMEPLAKNIQYF
cdr3_nt: TGCAGTGCTTCTAAAGCCTGGACAGGGATGGAGCCCCTAGCCAAAAACATTCAGTACTTC
d_call: TRBD1
clone_size: -
j_call: TRBJ2-4
v_call: TRBV20-1

cdr3_aa: CASSLAGLYEQYF
cdr3_nt: TGTGCCAGCAGTTTAGCCGGACTGTACGAGCAGTACTTC
d_call: -
clone_size: -
j_call: TRBJ2-7
v_call: TRBV12-3/TRBV12-4

cdr3_aa: CASSLPPGGGPHNEQFF
cdr3_nt: TGTGCCAGCAGTCTACCCCCGGGGGGAGGGCCCCACAATGAGCAGTTCTTC
d_call: TRBD2
clone_size: -
j_call: TRBJ2-1
v_call: TRBV2

cdr3_aa: CASSQDLGDSYNSPLHF
cdr3_nt: TGCGCCAGCAGCCAAGATCTGGGGGACTCCTATAATTCACCCCTCCACTTT
d_call: -
clone_size: -
j_call: TRBJ1-6
v_call: TRBV4-3

cdr3_aa: CAWSFPPGSNSLF
cdr3_nt: TGTGCCTGGAGTTTCCCCCCGGGCTCGAATTCCCTCTTC
d_call: -
clone_size: -
j_call: TRBJ2-1
v_call: TRBV30

cdr3_aa: CATKQGPAAEAFF
cdr3_nt: TGTGCCACCAAGCAGGGACCGGCTGCTGAAGCTTTCTTT
d_call: -
clone_size: many
j_call: TRBJ1-1
v_call: TRBV24-1

cdr3_aa: CSARDEGGRQNYGYTF
cdr3_nt: TGCAGTGCTAGAGATGAAGGGGGCCGACAGAACTATGGCTACACCTTC
d_call: TRBD1
clone_size: -
j_call: TRBJ1-2
v_call: TRBV20-1

cdr3_aa: CASSFYTGYEAYEQYF
cdr3_nt: TGCGCCAGCAGCTTCTATACAGGGTATGAGGCCTACGAGCAGTACTTC
d_call: -
clone_size: -
j_call: TRBJ2-7
v_call: TRBV5-1

cdr3_aa: CASSYTWTSGSREQFF
cdr3_nt: TGTGCCAGCAGTTACACGTGGACTAGCGGGAGCCGTGAGCAGTTCTTC
d_call: TRBD2
clone_size: -
j_call: TRBJ2-1
v_call: TRBV6-2/TRBV6-3

cdr3_aa: CASSSRGGAETQYF
cdr3_nt: TGTGCCAGCAGTTCAAGGGGAGGGGCGGAGACCCAGTACTTC
d_call: TRBD2
clone_size: -
j_call: TRBJ2-5
v_call: TRBV28

cdr3_aa: CATSRGYGETQYF
cdr3_nt: TGTGCCACCAGCAGAGGGTATGGTGAGACCCAGTACTTC
d_call: -
clone_size: -
j_call: TRBJ2-5
v_call: TRBV15

cdr3_aa: CASSFAGYEQYF
cdr3_nt: TGTGCCAGCAGTTTTGCCGGGTACGAGCAGTACTTC
d_call: -
clone_size: many
j_call: TRBJ2-7
v_call: TRBV12-3/TRBV12-4

cdr3_aa: CSASRGRSYEQYF
cdr3_nt: TGCAGTGCTAGTCGCGGGAGATCCTACGAGCAGTACTTC
d_call: TRBD2
clone_size: -
j_call: TRBJ2-7
v_call: TRBV20-1

cdr3_aa: CASSYPGTGGYNEQFF
cdr3_nt: TGTGCCAGCAGTTATCCCGGGACAGGGGGCTACAATGAGCAGTTCTTC
d_call: TRBD1
clone_size: few
j_call: TRBJ2-1
v_call: TRBV28

cdr3_aa: CASSLDGQGIREQYF
cdr3_nt: TGCGCCAGCAGCTTGGATGGACAGGGTATACGGGAGCAGTACTTC
d_call: TRBD1
clone_size: -
j_call: TRBJ2-7
v_call: TRBV5-1

cdr3_aa: CASSARTGGEQYF
cdr3_nt: TGTGCCAGTAGCGCCCGGACAGGCGGCGAGCAGTACTTC
d_call: TRBD1
clone_size: -
j_call: TRBJ2-7
v_call: TRBV19

cdr3_aa: CASSLESWNTEAFF
cdr3_nt: TGTGCCAGCAGCTTGGAGTCCTGGAACACTGAAGCTTTCTTT
d_call: -
clone_size: -
j_call: TRBJ1-1
v_call: TRBV5-6